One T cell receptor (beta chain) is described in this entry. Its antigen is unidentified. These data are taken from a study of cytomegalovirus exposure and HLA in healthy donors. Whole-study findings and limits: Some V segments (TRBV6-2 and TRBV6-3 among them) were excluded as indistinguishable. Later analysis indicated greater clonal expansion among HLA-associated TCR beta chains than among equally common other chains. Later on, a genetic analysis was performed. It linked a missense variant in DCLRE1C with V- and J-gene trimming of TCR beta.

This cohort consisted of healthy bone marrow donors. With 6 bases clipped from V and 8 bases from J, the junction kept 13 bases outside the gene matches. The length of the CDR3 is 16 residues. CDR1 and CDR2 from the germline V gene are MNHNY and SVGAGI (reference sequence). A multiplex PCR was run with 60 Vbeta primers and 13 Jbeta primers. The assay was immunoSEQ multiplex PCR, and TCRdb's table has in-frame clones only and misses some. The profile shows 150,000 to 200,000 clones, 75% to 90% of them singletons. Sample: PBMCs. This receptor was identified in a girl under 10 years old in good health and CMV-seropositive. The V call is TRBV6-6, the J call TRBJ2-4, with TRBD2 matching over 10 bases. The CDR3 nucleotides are TGTGCCAGCAGGCCGGGACTAGCGCCTCGGAGGGACATTCAGTACTTC. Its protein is CASRPGLAPRRDIQYF.